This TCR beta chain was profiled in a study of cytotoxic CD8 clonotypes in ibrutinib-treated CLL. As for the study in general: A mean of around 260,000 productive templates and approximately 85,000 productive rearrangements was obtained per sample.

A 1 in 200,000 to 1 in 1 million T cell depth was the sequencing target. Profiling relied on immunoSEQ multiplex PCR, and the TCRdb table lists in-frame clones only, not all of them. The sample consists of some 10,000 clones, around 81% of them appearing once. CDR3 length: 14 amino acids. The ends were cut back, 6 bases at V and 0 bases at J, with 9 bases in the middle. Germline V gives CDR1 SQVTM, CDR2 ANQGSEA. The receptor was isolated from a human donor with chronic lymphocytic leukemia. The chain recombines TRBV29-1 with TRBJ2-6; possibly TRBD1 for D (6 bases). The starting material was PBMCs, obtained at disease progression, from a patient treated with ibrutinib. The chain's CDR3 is CSVRQDSGANVLTF. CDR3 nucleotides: TGCAGCGTCCGACAGGACTCTGGGGCCAACGTCCTGACTTTC.